Presented here are 24 T cell receptor beta chains from one specimen sequenced in a study of blood T cells in healthy people across ages. A second PCR, run for roughly 7 to 12 cycles, used a sample-barcoded 5' primer plus a J-beta primer mix. TCRdb used MiXCR to reprocess the 5' RACE reads, holding one entry per CDR3 protein. The table has 1,500,000 or so distinct CDR3 sequences, roughly 64% seen once; the top ten hold 6.5% to 8.5%. Sequenced: blood. These receptors all come from a man younger than 30 in good health.

Only a few counts were recorded for this clonotype. V is TRBV7-7 and J is TRBJ2-1, with D perhaps TRBD2 (5 bases). This CDR3 region has 18 residues. The V gene's germline CDR1 is SSHAT and CDR2 FNYEAQ (reference sequence). V was pared by 3 bases and J by 0 bases, with 18 bases between. The CDR3 sequence is CASSLDSVTPDSYNEQFF. Written as DNA, the CDR3 is TGTGCCAGCAGCTTGGACTCTGTCACACCTGACTCCTACAATGAGCAGTTCTTC.

Here the CDR3 reads CSARSWRNTGELFF. The CDR3 coding sequence is TGCAGTGCTAGATCGTGGAGAAACACCGGGGAGCTGTTTTTT. The rearrangement links TRBV20-1 to TRBJ2-2; D not certain. Germline CDR1 and CDR2: DFQATT and SNEGSKA (reference sequence). CDR3 length: 14 residues. Trimming removed 2 bases at V and 2 bases at J, with 9 bases between.

This clonotype was observed a handful of times. The genes are TRBV6-2 or TRBV6-3 and TRBJ1-2, with 9 bases identical to TRBD1. After removal of 5 bases from V and 8 bases from J, the junction contained 9 bases not matched to a gene. This CDR3 is built from 14 residues. CDR1 is MNHEY, CDR2 SVGEGT, per germline. The CDR3 sequence: CASSRTDRGRGYTF. CDR3 nucleotides: TGTGCCAGCAGTCGAACGGACAGGGGAAGGGGCTACACCTTC.

The chain carries TRBV4-3 and TRBJ1-4; possibly TRBD1 for D (6 bases). Per the germline V gene, CDR1 is LGHNA and CDR2 is YSLEER. The CDR3 sequence is 17 residues long. V was clipped by 0 bases and J by 2 bases, with 13 bases between them. CDR3 amino acids: CASSQEGAGRTNEKLFF. The CDR3 DNA follows: TGCGCCAGCAGCCAAGAGGGGGCGGGGCGGACTAATGAAAAACTGTTTTTT.

The rearrangement links TRBV18 to TRBJ1-2, with D perhaps matching TRBD1 (6 bases). From germline, CDR1 is KGHSH and CDR2 LQKENI. V shed 2 bases and J shed 6 bases, with 10 bases lying between them. This CDR3 contains 13 residues. The chain's CDR3 is CASSPGRDNGYTF. Here the CDR3 DNA reads TGTGCCAGCTCACCAGGCCGGGACAATGGCTACACCTTC.

In this sample, this clonotype turned up once. The chain carries TRBV4-1 and TRBJ1-4, with D hard to call. The CDR3 has 14 residues. Trimming took off 0 bases at V and 0 bases at J, with 2 bases between the two ends. Germline lookup yields CDR1 MGHRA and CDR2 YSYEKL. CDR3 residues: CASSQDTTNEKLFF. The CDR3 bases are TGCGCCAGCAGCCAAGACACAACTAATGAAAAACTGTTTTTT.

This clonotype has just one count. J is TRBJ1-1 and V is TRBV7-6; no clear D gene. The CDR3 runs to 12 residues. V lost 1 base and J 8 bases, leaving 8 bases between the germline ends. Germline CDR1 reads SGHVS; CDR2 reads FNYEAQ. The CDR3 nucleotides read TGTGCCAGCAGCTTAGGATCTGACGAAGCTTTCTTT. This codes for CASSLGSDEAFF.

The rearrangement links TRBV27 to TRBJ1-1; 7 nucleotides line up with TRBD1. V trimming: 8 bases; J trimming: 5 bases; junction bases outside the gene matches: 11. Germline CDR1 MNHEY, CDR2 SMNVEV (reference sequence). This CDR3 region has 14 residues. CDR3 region: CASSGGVLLTEAFF. DNA of the CDR3: TGTGCCAGCTCAGGGGGGGTACTACTTACTGAAGCTTTCTTT.

This clonotype was seen only once. The V and J genes are TRBV5-8 and TRBJ1-1; D unclear. Germline V gene data show CDR1 as SGHTS and CDR2 as YDEGEE. The CDR3 length is 14 residues. The V end was cut by 6 bases, the J end by 1 base, with 13 bases between. CDR3 sequence (DNA): TGTGCCAGCACTCCGAGGGCTCGGAACACTGAAGCTTTCTTT. Translating gives CASTPRARNTEAFF.

This clonotype turned up a few times. V gene TRBV27 combines with J gene TRBJ2-2; 7 positions agree with TRBD2. Germline V gene data show CDR1 as MNHEY and CDR2 as SMNVEV (reference sequence). The length of the CDR3 is 16 residues. V lost 5 bases, J lost 5 bases, and 11 bases stayed unmatched. CDR3 bases: TGTGCCAGCAGTCCCCTAGGACTAGTTCGGACCGGGGAGCTGTTTTTT. It encodes CASSPLGLVRTGELFF.

A word on this clonotype: The junction does not match germline at one end; this may be a read error. This sequence joins TRBV12-3 or TRBV12-4 and TRBJ2-5; D ambiguous. This CDR3 contains 12 residues. The CDR3, as DNA: TGTGCCAGCAGTCTGTCCCAAAAGACCCAGTACTTC. Translating it yields CASSLSQKTQYF.

This sequence joins TRBV29-1 and TRBJ1-5; D possibly corresponds to TRBD1 (5 bases). Germline V gene data show CDR1 as SQVTM and CDR2 as ANQGSEA. Deletions cut 4 bases from V and 7 bases from J, with 14 bases between. The CDR3 has 13 residues. The DNA of the CDR3 is TGCAGCGTTGGAGGACATACAGGACAGCCCCAGCATTTT. Translation gives CSVGGHTGQPQHF.

The CDR3 is CASNYLMGEDTQYF. CDR3 in DNA: TGTGCCAGCAACTACCTGATGGGGGAAGATACGCAGTATTTT. The chain joins TRBV6-6 to TRBJ2-3; D could derive from TRBD1 or TRBD2 (5 bases each). Germline V gene data show CDR1 as MNHNY and CDR2 as SVGAGI (reference sequence). The CDR3 is made up of 14 amino acids. Trimming cost V 7 bases and J 5 bases, with 16 bases left between them.

This clonotype showed up just a few times. The CDR3 region is CSVESPQETQYF. DNA of the CDR3: TGCAGCGTTGAGTCGCCTCAAGAGACCCAGTACTTC. The chain has TRBV29-1 and TRBJ2-5; D ambiguous. V dropped 3 bases and J dropped 2 bases, with 7 bases sitting between them. Germline CDR1 is SQVTM and CDR2 is ANQGSEA. The CDR3 is 12 amino acids.

The rearrangement uses TRBV6-1 and TRBJ2-7; 8 nucleotides align to TRBD1. Germline CDR1 is MNHNS and CDR2 is SASEGT. Trimming cost V 5 bases and J 4 bases; bases outside gene matches: 16. The CDR3 contains 17 residues. The CDR3 loop reads CASSPPEGDRTSYEQYF. CDR3 DNA sequence: TGTGCCAGCAGTCCCCCCGAAGGGGACAGGACCTCTTACGAGCAGTACTTC.

The J gene is TRBJ2-6, the V gene TRBV28, with 9 bases lining up with TRBD1. J lost 3 bases, V lost 6 bases, and 15 bases had no gene match. The CDR3 extends over 19 amino acids. The germline V gene encodes CDR1 MDHEN and CDR2 SYDVKM. The CDR3 protein is CASSHQDRGFINGANVLTF. The CDR3 DNA reads TGTGCCAGCAGCCACCAGGACAGGGGATTTATTAATGGGGCCAACGTCCTGACTTTC.

The rearrangement links TRBV29-1 to TRBJ1-1, with D perhaps matching TRBD1 (5 bases). There are 14 residues in the CDR3. CDR1 and CDR2 from the germline V gene are SQVTM and ANQGSEA. V was pared by 7 bases and J by 1 base, with 16 bases between. CDR3 DNA sequence: TGCAGCGGGGGGAGGGGAGTTCCGAACACTGAAGCTTTCTTT. Translating it yields CSGGRGVPNTEAFF.

This clonotype has a handful of counts. Mismatch with germline at one junction end may stem from a read error. This rearrangement joins TRBV4-1 to TRBJ2-7; D remains unclear. The CDR3 has 14 residues. The germline V gene has CDR1 MGHRA and CDR2 YSYEKL. The CDR3 nucleotides are TGTGCCAGCAGCCAAGAAGGTTACTCCTACGAGCAGTACTTC. Translating it yields CASSQEGYSYEQYF.

The V gene is TRBV7-6, the J gene TRBJ2-1; D remains unclear. The CDR3 consists of 17 residues. V gave up 5 bases and J gave up 0 bases, with 17 bases separating them. The germline V gene encodes CDR1 SGHVS and CDR2 FNYEAQ. The CDR3 DNA is TGTGCCAGCAGCCAAGACGGCAAAGCGAGCTCCTACAATGAGCAGTTCTTC. This gives the protein CASSQDGKASSYNEQFF.

This clonotype was seen more than once but under ten times. The J gene is TRBJ2-5, the V gene TRBV15; no reliable D call. Germline CDR1 reads LNHNV; CDR2 reads YYDKDF (reference sequence). The CDR3 totals 12 residues. V was cut by 4 bases and J by 1 base, with 4 bases left in between. The CDR3 loop reads CATSNGQETQYF. CDR3 nucleotides: TGTGCCACCAGCAACGGCCAAGAGACCCAGTACTTC.

This clonotype was picked up a small number of times. In DNA, the CDR3 is TGCGCCAGCAGCCAAGGGTCGGGATTGGCCTACGAGCAGTACTTC. As protein: CASSQGSGLAYEQYF. V and J are TRBV4-1 and TRBJ2-5; possible D gene TRBD2, 5 bases. The end of the DNA is better explained by TRBJ2-7, so the J call may be wrong. The CDR3 extends over 15 amino acids. Germline V CDR1 and CDR2: MGHRA, YSYEKL.

A note on this clonotype: A much larger clone differs by one base, so this may be a read error. J is TRBJ2-7 and V is TRBV7-9; either TRBD1 or TRBD2 may supply D (5 bases each). The CDR3 is made up of 14 amino acids. CDR1 is SEHNR and CDR2 is FQNEAQ in the germline V gene (reference sequence). Trimming removed 5 bases at V and 0 bases at J, with 11 bases between. The CDR3 sequence: CASSARDGSYEQYF. The CDR3 DNA reads TGTGCCAGCAGCGCCCGGGACGGCTCCTACGAGCAGTACTTC.

This clonotype was picked up a small number of times. The genes are TRBV28 and TRBJ2-7, with TRBD2 matching 11 bases. Germline CDR1 reads MDHEN; CDR2 reads SYDVKM. This CDR3 contains 16 residues. V lost 2 bases, J lost 3 bases, and 6 bases stayed unmatched. The CDR3 region has the DNA TGTGCCAGCAGTTTAGCAGGGACTAGCGGAATCTACGAGCAGTACTTC. Translating gives CASSLAGTSGIYEQYF.

This clonotype was detected only a few times. The genes are TRBV7-2 and TRBJ1-4; TRBD1 is a possible D gene (6 bases). CDR1 and CDR2 from the germline V gene are SGHTA and FQGNSA. V was cut by 5 bases and J by 8 bases, with 12 bases left in between. The length of the CDR3 is 13 residues. CDR3 amino acids: CASSATGYEKLFF. The CDR3 nucleotides are TGTGCCAGCAGCGCCACAGGGTACGAAAAACTGTTTTTT.